This T cell receptor (beta chain) was sequenced for a study of blood T cell repertoires in COVID-19. In the study overall: The cDNA or gDNA used as material had been derived from T cells, B-cell-depleted T cells, or PBMCs.

Assay used: immunoSEQ multiplex PCR; TCRdb lists only in-frame clones, some missing. The table includes tens of thousands of clones, approximately 83% detected once. Looked up from germline, CDR1 is MNHEY and CDR2 is SVGEGT. The CDR3 runs 13 residues. V was clipped by 5 bases and J by 4 bases, with 11 bases between them. The sequence came from a man in his 60s with acute or convalescent COVID-19. The V gene is TRBV6-2 or TRBV6-3, the J gene TRBJ1-2, with no clear D. Sequencing was performed on peripheral blood. CDR3 in DNA: TGTGCCAGCAGTGTCACAGTAGGCTATGGCTACACCTTC. It specifies CASSVTVGYGYTF.